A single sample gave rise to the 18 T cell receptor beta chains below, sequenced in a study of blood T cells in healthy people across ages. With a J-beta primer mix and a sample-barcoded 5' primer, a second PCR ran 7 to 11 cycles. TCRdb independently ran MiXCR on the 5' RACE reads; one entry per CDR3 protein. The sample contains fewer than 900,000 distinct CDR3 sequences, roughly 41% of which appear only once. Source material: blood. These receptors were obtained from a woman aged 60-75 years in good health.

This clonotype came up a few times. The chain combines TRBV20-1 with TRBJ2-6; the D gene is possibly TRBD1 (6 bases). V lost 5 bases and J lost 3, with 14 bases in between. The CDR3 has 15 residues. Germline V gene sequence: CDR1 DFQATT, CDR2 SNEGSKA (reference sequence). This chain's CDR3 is CSARETGFGANVLTF. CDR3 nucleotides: TGCAGTGCTCGCGAGACAGGTTTTGGGGCCAACGTCCTGACTTTC.

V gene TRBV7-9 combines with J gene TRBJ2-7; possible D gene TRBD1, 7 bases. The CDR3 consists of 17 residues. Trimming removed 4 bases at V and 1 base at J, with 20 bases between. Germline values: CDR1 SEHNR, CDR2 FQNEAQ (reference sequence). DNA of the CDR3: TGTGCCAGCAGCTCCCCAGGGGGGACTCTACCATCCTACGAGCAGTACTTC. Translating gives CASSSPGGTLPSYEQYF.

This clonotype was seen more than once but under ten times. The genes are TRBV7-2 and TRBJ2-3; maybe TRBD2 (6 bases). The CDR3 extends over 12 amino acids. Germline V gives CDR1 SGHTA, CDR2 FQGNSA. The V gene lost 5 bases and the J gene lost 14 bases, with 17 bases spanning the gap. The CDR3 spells CASSASSAVLYF. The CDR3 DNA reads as TGTGCCAGCAGCGCTTCTAGCGCCGTCCTGTATTTT.

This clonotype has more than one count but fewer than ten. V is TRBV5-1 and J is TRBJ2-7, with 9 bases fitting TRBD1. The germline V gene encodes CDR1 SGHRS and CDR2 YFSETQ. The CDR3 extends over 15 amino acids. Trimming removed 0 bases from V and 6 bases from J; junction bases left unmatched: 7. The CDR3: CASSLGATGGGEQYF. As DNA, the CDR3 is TGCGCCAGCAGCTTGGGGGCGACAGGGGGAGGCGAGCAGTACTTC.

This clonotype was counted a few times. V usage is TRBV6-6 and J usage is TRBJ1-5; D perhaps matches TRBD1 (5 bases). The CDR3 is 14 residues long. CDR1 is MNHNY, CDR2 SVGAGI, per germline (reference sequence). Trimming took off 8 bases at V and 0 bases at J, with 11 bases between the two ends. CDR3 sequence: CASRGGYSNQPQHF. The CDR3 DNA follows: TGTGCCAGCCGGGGGGGATATAGCAATCAGCCCCAGCATTTT.

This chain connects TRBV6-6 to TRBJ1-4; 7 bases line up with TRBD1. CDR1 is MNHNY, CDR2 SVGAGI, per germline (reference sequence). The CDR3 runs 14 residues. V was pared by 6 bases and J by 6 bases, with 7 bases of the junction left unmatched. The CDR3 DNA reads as TGTGCCAGCAGCCCCGACAGGGTTTATGAAAAACTGTTTTTT. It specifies CASSPDRVYEKLFF.

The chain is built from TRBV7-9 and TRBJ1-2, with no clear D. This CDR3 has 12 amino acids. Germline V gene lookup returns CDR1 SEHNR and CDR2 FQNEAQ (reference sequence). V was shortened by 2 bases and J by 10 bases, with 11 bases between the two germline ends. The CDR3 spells CASSLLRGDYTF. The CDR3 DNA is TGTGCCAGCAGCTTACTTCGGGGTGACTACACCTTC.

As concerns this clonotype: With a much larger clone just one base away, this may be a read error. The CDR3 reads CASSLAQTSGKNIQYF. CDR3 bases: TGTGCCAGCAGCTTAGCGCAGACTAGCGGGAAAAACATTCAGTACTTC. The rearrangement links TRBV7-2 to TRBJ2-4, with 10 bases aligning to TRBD2. CDR3 length: 16 residues. Unmatched junction bases numbered 3, after V lost 0 bases and J lost 4 bases. The germline V gene encodes CDR1 SGHTA and CDR2 FQGNSA.

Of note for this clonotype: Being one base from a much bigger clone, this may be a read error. The CDR3 DNA follows: TGCGCCAGCAGCGTCACCGGGACCAATGAGCAGTTCTTC. Its protein is CASSVTGTNEQFF. The rearrangement uses TRBV5-1 and TRBJ2-1; D tentatively reads TRBD1 or TRBD2 (5 bases each). V was cut by 4 bases and J by 6 bases, with 11 bases left in between. Germline assignment: CDR1 SGHRS and CDR2 YFSETQ. The length of the CDR3 is 13 residues. Full variable domain (rest looked up from reference TRBV5-1 and TRBJ2-1): KAGVTQTPRYLIKTRGQQVTLSCSPISGHRSVSWYQQTPGQGLQFLFEYFSETQRNKGNFPGRFSGRQFSNSRSEMNVSTLELGDSALYLCASSVTGTNEQFFGPGTRLTVL.

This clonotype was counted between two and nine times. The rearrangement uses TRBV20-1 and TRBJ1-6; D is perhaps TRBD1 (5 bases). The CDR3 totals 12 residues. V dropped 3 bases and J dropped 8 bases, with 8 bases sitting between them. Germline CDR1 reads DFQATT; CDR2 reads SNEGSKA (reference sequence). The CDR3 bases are TGCAGTGCTAGCACGGGGGATTCACCCCTCCACTTT. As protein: CSASTGDSPLHF.

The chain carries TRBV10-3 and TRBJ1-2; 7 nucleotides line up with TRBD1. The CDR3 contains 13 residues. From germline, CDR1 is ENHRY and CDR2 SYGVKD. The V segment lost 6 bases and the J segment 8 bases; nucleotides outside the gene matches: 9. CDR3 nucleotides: TGTGCCATCAGCGGGACAGCGATACTGGGCTACACCTTC. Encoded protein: CAISGTAILGYTF.

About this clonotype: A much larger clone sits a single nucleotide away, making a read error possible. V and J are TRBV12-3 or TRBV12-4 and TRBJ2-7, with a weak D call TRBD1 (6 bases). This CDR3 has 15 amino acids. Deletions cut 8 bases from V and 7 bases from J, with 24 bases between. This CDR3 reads CASSVGTLRGNEQYF. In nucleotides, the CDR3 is TGTGCCAGCTCGGTAGGGACATTAAGGGGCAATGAGCAGTACTTC.

DNA of the CDR3: TGTGCCACCAGCCCGGGAACTATCACCTACGAGCAGTACTTC. Translating gives CATSPGTITYEQYF. The rearrangement uses TRBV24-1 and TRBJ2-7, with D maybe TRBD2 (5 bases). Trimming pared 7 bases from V and 2 bases from J, leaving 14 bases between. The germline CDR1 and CDR2 sequences are KGHDR and SFDVKD. The CDR3 has 14 amino acids.

This chain's CDR3 is CASSAGQYNYGYTF. In DNA, the CDR3 is TGTGCCAGCAGCGCTGGACAGTATAACTATGGCTACACCTTC. The rearrangement uses TRBV7-9 and TRBJ1-2; tentative D call: TRBD1 (6 bases). Germline values: CDR1 SEHNR, CDR2 FQNEAQ (reference sequence). Trimming cost V 5 bases and J 1 base, with 11 bases left between them. The CDR3 runs 14 residues.

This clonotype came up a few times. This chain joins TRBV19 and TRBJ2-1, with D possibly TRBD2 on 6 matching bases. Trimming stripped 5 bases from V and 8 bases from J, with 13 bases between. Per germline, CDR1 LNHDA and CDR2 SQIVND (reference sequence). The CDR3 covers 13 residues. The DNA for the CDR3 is TGTGCCAGTAGTCCCCCTAGCGAACATGAGCAGTTCTTC. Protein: CASSPPSEHEQFF.

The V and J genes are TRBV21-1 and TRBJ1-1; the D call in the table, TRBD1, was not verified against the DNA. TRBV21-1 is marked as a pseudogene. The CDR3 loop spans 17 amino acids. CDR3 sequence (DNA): TGTGCCAGCAGCCTAATGGGGACAGGGGTAGGGGACACTGAAGCTTTCTTT. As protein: CASSLMGTGVGDTEAFF.

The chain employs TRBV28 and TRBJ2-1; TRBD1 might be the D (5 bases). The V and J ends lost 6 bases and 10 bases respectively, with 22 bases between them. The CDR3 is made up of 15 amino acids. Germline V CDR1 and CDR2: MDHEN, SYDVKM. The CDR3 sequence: CASSQGEPQGFEQFF. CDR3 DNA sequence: TGTGCCAGCAGCCAAGGCGAGCCCCAGGGTTTCGAGCAGTTCTTC.

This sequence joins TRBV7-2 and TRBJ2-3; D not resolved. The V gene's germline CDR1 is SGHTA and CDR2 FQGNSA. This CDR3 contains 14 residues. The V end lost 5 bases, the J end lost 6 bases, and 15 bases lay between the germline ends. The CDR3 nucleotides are TGTGCCAGCAGCCCACCACCAGGAATTGATACGCAGTATTTT. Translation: CASSPPPGIDTQYF.